This TCR beta chain appears in the sequencing data of a study of T cells in Graves' hyperthyroidism and ophthalmopathy. This clonotype was counted ten times or more. The antigen is unknown. V lost 0 bases and J 1 base, leaving 6 bases between the germline ends. Looked up from germline, CDR1 is LGHDT and CDR2 is YNNKEL (reference sequence). CDR3 length: 14 residues. General study results and limits: A model of 13 V-J pairs discriminated ophthalmopathy from stable hyperthyroidism.

The TCR beta CDR3 regions underwent amplification using RNA transcripts as the source. HTBI primers were employed in a first-round RT-PCR of the TCR CDR3. TCRdb recomputed calls from the multiplex PCR reads with MiXCR, one row per CDR3 protein. The sample lists 500,000 or so distinct CDR3 sequences, over 15% occurring once. Ophthalmopathy patients had moderate-to-severe active disease, CAS ≥3, NOSPECS ≥4, and disease duration under 3 months. What was sequenced was blood. J is TRBJ1-1 and V is TRBV3-1; D unclear. This receptor was identified in a woman in her late teens or twenties with Graves' ophthalmopathy. In nucleotides, the CDR3 is TGTGCCAGCAGCCAAGATCTCTGGAACACTGAAGCTTTCTTT. This codes for CASSQDLWNTEAFF. Combining the CDR3 with reference TRBV3-1 and TRBJ1-1 gives the whole variable domain DTAVSQTPKYLVTQMGNDKSIKCEQNLGHDTMYWYKQDSKKFLKIMFSYNNKELIINETVPNRFSPKSPDKAHLNLHINSLELGDSAVYFCASSQDLWNTEAFFGQGTRLTVV.